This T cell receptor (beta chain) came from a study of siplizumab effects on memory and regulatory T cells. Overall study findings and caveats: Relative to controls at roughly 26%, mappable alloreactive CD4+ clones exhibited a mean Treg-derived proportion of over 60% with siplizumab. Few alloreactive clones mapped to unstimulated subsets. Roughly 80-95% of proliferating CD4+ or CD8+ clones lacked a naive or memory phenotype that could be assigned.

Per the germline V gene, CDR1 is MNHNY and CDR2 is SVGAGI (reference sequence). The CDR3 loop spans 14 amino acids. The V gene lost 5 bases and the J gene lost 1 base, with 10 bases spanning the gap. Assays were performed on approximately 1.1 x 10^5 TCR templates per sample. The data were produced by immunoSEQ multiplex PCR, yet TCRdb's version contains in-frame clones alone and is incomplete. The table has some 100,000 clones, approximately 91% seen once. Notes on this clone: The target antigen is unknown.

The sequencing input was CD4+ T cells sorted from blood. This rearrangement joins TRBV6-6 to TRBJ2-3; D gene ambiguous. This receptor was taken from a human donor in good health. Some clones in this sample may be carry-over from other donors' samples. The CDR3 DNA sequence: TGTGCCAGCAGTGTCCTTCAGCGCACAGATACGCAGTATTTT. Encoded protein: CASSVLQRTDTQYF.